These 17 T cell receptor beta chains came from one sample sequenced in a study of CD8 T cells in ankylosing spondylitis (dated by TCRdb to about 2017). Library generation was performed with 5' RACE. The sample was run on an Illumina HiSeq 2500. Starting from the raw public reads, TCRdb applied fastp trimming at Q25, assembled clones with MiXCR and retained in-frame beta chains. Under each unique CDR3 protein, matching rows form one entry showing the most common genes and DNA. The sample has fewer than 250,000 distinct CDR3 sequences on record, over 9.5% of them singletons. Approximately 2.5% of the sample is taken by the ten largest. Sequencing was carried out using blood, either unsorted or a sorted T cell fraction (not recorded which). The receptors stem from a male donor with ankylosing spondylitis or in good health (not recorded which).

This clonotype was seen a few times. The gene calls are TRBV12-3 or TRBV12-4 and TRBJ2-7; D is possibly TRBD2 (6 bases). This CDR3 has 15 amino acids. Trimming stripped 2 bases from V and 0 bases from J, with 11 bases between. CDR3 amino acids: CASSLFAGSSYEQYF. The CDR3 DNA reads TGTGCCAGCAGTTTATTTGCGGGGAGCTCCTACGAGCAGTACTTC.

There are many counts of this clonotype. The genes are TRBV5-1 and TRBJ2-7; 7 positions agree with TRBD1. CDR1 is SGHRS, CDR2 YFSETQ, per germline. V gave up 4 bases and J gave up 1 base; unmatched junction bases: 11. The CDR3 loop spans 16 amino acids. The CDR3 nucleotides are TGCGCCAGCAGCCCCCGAAGGGGGCCCCAGTCCTACGAGCAGTACTTC. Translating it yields CASSPRRGPQSYEQYF.

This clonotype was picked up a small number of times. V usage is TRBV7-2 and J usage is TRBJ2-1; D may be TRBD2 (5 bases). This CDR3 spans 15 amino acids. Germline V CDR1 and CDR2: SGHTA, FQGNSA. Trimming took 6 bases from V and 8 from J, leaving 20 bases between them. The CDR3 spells CASRFTSLVGDEQFF. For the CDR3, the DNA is TGTGCCAGCAGATTTACTTCACTAGTTGGCGATGAGCAGTTCTTC.

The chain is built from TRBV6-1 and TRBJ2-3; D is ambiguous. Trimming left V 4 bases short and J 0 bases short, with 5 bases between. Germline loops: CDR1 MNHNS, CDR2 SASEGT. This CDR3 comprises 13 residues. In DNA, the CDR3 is TGTGCCAGCAGTGCGGAGAGCACAGATACGCAGTATTTT. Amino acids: CASSAESTDTQYF.

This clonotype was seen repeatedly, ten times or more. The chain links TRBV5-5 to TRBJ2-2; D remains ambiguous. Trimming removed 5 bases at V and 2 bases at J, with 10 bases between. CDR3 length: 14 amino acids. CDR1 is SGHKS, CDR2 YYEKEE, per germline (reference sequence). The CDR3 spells CASSPVPNTGELFF. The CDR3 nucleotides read TGTGCCAGCAGTCCGGTCCCAAACACCGGGGAGCTGTTTTTT. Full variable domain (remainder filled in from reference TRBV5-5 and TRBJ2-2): DAGVTQSPTHLIKTRGQQVTLRCSPISGHKSVSWYQQVLGQGPQFIFQYYEKEERGRGNFPDRFSARQFPNYSSELNVNALLLGDSALYLCASSPVPNTGELFFGEGSRLTVL.

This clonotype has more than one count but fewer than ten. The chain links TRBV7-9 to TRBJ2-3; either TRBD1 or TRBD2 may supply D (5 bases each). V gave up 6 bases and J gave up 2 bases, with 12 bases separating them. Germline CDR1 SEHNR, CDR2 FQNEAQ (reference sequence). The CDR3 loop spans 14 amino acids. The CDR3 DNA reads TGTGCCAGCAGGGAAAAGGGACCCACAGATACGCAGTATTTT. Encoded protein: CASREKGPTDTQYF.

The CDR3 sequence: CASRRGRGTPSTDTQYF. The CDR3, as DNA: TGTGCCAGCAGGCGGGGGCGAGGGACCCCTAGCACAGATACGCAGTATTTT. The genes are TRBV7-2 and TRBJ2-3, with a tentative D call TRBD2 (7 bases). This CDR3 comprises 17 residues. Trimming shortened V by 6 bases and J by 0 bases, and 19 bases separated the two germline ends. In germline, CDR1 is SGHTA, CDR2 FQGNSA.

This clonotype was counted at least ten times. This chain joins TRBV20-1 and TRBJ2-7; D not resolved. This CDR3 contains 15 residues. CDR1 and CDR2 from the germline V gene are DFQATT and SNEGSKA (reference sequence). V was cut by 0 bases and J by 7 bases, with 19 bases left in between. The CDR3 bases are TGCAGTGCTAGAGATGGCAGTCGAGATAGGAGTGAGCAGTACTTC. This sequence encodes CSARDGSRDRSEQYF.

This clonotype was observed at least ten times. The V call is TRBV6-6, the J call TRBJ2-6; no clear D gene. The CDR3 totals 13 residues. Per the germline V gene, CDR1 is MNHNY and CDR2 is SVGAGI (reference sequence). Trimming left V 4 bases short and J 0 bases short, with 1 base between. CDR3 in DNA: TGTGCCAGCAGTTCCTCTGGGGCCAACGTCCTGACTTTC. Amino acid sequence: CASSSSGANVLTF.

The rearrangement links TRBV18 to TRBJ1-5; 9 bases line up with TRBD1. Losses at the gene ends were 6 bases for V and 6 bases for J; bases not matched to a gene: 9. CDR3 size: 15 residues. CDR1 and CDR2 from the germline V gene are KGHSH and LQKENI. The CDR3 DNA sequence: TGTGCCAGCTCCCCGGGACAGGGCGGTAGTCAGCCCCAGCATTTT. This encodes CASSPGQGGSQPQHF.

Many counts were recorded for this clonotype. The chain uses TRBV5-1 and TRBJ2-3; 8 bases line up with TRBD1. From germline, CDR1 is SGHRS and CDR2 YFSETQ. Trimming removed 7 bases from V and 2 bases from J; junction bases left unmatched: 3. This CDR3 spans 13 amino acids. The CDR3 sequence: CASGTGNTDTQYF. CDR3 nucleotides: TGCGCCAGCGGGACAGGCAACACAGATACGCAGTATTTT.

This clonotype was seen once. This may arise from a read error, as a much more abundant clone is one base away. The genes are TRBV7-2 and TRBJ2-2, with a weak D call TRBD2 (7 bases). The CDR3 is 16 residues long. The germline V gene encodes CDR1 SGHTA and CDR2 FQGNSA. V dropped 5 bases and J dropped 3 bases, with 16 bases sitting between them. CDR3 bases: TGTGCCAGCAGCCAAAGAACGGGGGGCGACACCGGGGAGCTGTTTTTT. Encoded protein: CASSQRTGGDTGELFF.

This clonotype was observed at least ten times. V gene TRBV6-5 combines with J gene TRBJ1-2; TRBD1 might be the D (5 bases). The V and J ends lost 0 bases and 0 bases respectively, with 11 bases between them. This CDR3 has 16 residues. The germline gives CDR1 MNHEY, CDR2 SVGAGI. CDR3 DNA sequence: TGTGCCAGCAGTTACTCGGGTTCGACAGCTAACTATGGCTACACCTTC. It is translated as CASSYSGSTANYGYTF.

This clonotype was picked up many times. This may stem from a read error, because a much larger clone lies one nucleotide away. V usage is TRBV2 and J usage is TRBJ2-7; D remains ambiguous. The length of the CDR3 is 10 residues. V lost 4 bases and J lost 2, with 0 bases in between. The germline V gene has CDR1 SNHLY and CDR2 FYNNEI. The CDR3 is CASSAYEQYF. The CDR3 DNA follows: TGTGCCAGCAGTGCCTACGAGCAGTACTTC. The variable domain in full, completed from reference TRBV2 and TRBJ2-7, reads EPEVTQTPSHQVTQMGQEVILRCVPISNHLYFYWYRQILGQKVEFLVSFYNNEISEKSEIFDDQFSVERPDGSNFTLKIRSTKLEDSAMYFCASSAYEQYFGPGTRLTVT.

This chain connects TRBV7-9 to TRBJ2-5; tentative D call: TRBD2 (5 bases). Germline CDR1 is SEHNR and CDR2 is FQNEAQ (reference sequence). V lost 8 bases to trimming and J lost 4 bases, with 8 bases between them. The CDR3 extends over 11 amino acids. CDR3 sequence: CASLGGETQYF. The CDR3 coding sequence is TGTGCCAGCCTAGGAGGAGAGACCCAGTACTTC. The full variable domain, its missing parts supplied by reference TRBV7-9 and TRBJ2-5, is DTGVSQNPRHKITKRGQNVTFRCDPISEHNRLYWYRQTLGQGPEFLTYFQNEAQLEKSRLLSDRFSAERPKGSFSTLEIQRTEQGDSAMYLCASLGGETQYFGPGTRLLVL.

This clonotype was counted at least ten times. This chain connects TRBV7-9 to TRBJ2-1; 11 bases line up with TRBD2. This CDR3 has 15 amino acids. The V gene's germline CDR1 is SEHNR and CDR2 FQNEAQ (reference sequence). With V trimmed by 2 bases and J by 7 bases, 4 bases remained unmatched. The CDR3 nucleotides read TGTGCCAGCAGCTTATCGACTAGCGGGAAGAATGAGCAGTTCTTC. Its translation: CASSLSTSGKNEQFF.

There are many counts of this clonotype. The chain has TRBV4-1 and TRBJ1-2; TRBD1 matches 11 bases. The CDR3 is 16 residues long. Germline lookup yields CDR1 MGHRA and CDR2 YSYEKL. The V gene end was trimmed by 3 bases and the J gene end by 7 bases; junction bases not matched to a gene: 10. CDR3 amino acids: CASSQGIGQGAVGYTF. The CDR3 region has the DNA TGCGCCAGCAGCCAGGGCATAGGACAGGGGGCCGTTGGCTACACCTTC.